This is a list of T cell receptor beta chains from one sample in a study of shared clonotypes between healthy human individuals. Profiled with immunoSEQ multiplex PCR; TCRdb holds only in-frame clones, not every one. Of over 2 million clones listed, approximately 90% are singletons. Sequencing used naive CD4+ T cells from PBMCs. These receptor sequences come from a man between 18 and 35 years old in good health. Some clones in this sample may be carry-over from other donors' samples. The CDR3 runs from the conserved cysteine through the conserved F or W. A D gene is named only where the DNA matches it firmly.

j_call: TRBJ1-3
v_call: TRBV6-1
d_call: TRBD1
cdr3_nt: TGTGCCAGCAGTGATCTGGGACAGGGGGCGAGCGGAAACACCATATATTTT
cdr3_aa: CASSDLGQGASGNTIYF

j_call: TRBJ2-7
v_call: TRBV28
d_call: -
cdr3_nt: TGTGCCAGCAGAATCGGGAGTGTAGGGGGCTCCTACGAGCAGTACTTC
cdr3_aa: CASRIGSVGGSYEQYF

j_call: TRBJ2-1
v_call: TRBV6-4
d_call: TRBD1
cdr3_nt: TGTGCCAGCAGCACCGGGACAGGAGACTCCTACAATGAGCAGTTCTTC
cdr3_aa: CASSTGTGDSYNEQFF

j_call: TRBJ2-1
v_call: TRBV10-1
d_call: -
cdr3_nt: TGCGCCAGCAGTGGGCAGGGGAAAGTCTACAATGAGCAGTTCTTC
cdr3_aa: CASSGQGKVYNEQFF

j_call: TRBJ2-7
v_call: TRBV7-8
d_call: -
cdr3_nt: TGTGCCAGCAGCTTAAGGGGTGGCGGGACGGCCCCGTACGAGCAGTACTTC
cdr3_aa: CASSLRGGGTAPYEQYF

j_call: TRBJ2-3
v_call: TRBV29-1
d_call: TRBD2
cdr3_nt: TGCAGCCTTCAAGCGGGGTTCAAGACGCAGTATTTT
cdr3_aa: CSLQAGFKTQYF

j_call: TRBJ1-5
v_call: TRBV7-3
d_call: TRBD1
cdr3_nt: TGTGCCAGCAGTCGTACTGACAGGGGTCAGCCCCAGCATTTT
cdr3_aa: CASSRTDRGQPQHF

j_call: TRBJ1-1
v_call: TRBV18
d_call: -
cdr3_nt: TGTGCCAGCTCACCCAGGGATTGGACTGAAGCTTTCTTT
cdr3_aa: CASSPRDWTEAFF

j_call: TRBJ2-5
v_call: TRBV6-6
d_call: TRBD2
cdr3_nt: TGTGCCAGCAGTTACTCCCGTGGGGGAGGGGAGACCCAGTACTTC
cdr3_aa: CASSYSRGGGETQYF

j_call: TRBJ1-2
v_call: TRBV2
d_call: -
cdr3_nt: TGTGCCAGCAGTGAAGACCAGGCCTTCTATGGCTACACCTTC
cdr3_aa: CASSEDQAFYGYTF

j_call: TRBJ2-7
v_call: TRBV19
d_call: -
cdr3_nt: TGTGCCAGTAAGTCGACAGGCCTCTACGAGCAGTACTTC
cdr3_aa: CASKSTGLYEQYF

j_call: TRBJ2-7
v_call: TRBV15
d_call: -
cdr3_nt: TGTGCCACCAGCAGAGATCGGTCCTACGAGCAGTACTTC
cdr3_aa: CATSRDRSYEQYF

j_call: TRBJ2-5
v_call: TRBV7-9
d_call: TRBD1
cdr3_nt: TGTGCCAGCAGTACCGGAATGGGAAACAGGGGGCAGTTCGAAGAGACCCAGTACTTC
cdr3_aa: CASSTGMGNRGQFEETQYF

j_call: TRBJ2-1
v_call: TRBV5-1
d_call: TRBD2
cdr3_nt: TGCGCCAGCAGCTTGGCCCCGGGTAGCGGGAGAAATGAGCAGTTCTTC
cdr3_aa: CASSLAPGSGRNEQFF

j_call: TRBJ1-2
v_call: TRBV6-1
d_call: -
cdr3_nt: TGTGCCAGCACCCAAGGAGGGACGGATGGCTACACCTTC
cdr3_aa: CASTQGGTDGYTF

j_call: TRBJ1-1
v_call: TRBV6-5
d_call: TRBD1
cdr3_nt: TGTGCCAGCAGTTACGGGACAGCGATCGAAGCTTTCTTT
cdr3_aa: CASSYGTAIEAFF

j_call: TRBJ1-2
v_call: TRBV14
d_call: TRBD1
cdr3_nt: TGTGCCAGCAGCCGGGCTAGTGGGACAGGCATATCCTTC
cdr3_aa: CASSRASGTGISF

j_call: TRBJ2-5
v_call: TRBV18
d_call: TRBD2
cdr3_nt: TGTGCCAGCTCAGACGGACTAGCTCAGAGGGAGACCCAGTACTTC
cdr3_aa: CASSDGLAQRETQYF

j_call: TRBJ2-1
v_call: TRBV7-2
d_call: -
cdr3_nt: TGTGCCAGCAGCTTATTTATTAGCGGCTCCTACAATGAGCAGTTCTTC
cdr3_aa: CASSLFISGSYNEQFF

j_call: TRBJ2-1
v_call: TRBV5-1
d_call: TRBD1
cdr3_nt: TGCGCCAGCAGCCCGCGGGACAGGGGCTCTGTTGAGCAGTTCTTC
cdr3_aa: CASSPRDRGSVEQFF

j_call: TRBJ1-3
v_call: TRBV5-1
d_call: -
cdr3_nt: TGCGCCAGCAGCGGCGGGACGGCGAATGGAAACACCATATATTTT
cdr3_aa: CASSGGTANGNTIYF

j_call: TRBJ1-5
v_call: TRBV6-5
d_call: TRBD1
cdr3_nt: TGTGCCAGCAGTTCCGACAGGGTACTTCAGCCCCAGCATTTT
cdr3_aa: CASSSDRVLQPQHF

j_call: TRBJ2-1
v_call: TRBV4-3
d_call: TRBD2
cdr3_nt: TGCGCCAGCAGCCGCTCGGGACTAGCGGATTACAATGAGCAGTTCTTC
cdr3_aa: CASSRSGLADYNEQFF